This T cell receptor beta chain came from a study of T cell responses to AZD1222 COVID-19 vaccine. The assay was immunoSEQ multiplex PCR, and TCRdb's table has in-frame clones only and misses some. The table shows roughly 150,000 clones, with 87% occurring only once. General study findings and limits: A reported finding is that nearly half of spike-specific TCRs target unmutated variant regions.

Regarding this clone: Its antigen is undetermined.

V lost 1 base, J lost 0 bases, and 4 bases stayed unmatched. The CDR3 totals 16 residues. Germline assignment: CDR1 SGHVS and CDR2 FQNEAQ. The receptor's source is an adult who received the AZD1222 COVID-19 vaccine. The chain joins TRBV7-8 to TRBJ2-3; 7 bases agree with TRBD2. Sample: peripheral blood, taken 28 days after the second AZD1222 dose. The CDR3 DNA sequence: TGTGCCAGCAGCTTAGGGGCGGGGGACAGCACAGATACGCAGTATTTT. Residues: CASSLGAGDSTDTQYF.